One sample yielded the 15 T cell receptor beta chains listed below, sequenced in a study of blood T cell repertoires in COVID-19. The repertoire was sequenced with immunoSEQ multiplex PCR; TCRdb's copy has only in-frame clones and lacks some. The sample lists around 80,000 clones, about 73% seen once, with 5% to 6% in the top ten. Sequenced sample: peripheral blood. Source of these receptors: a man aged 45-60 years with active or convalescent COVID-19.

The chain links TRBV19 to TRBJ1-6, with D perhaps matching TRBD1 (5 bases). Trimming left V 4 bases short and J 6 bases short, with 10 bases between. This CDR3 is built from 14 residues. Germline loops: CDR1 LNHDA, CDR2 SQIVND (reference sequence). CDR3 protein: CASSSTGGNSPLHF. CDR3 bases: TGTGCCAGTAGTAGTACCGGGGGTAATTCACCCCTCCACTTT.

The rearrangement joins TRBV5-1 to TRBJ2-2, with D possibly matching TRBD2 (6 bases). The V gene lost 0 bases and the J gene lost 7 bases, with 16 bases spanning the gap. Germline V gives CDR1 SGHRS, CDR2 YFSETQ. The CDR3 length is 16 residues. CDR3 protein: CASSLDFTTGSGELFF. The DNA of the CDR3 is TGCGCCAGCAGCTTGGACTTTACCACCGGGAGCGGGGAGCTGTTTTTT.

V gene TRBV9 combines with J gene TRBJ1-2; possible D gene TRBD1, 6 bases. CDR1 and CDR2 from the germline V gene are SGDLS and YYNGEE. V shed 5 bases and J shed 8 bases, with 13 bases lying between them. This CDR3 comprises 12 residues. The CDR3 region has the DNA TGTGCCAGCAGGGGTGCAGGGGAAGGCTACACCTTC. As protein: CASRGAGEGYTF.

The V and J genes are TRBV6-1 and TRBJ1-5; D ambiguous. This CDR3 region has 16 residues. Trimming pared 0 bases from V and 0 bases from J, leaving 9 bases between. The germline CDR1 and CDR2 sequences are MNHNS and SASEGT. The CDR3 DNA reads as TGTGCCAGCAGTGAAGCAACAGAAAATAGCAATCAGCCCCAGCATTTT. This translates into CASSEATENSNQPQHF.

CDR3 loop: CASSFSRATSTDTQYF. CDR3 DNA: TGTGCCAGCAGCTTCTCCAGGGCTACTAGCACAGATACGCAGTATTTT. The chain is built from TRBV7-3 and TRBJ2-3; weak D call: TRBD1 (5 bases). Germline V CDR1 and CDR2: SGHTA, FQGTGA. This CDR3 is 16 amino acids long. V was shortened by 3 bases and J by 0 bases, with 13 bases between the two germline ends.

DNA of the CDR3: TGTGCCAGCAGCTTAGCGGGGCCTGGGGGCTACACCTTC. It specifies CASSLAGPGGYTF. The V call is TRBV7-9, the J call TRBJ1-2; perhaps TRBD1 as D (5 bases). From germline, CDR1 is SEHNR and CDR2 FQNEAQ (reference sequence). The germline V and J ends were trimmed by 0 bases and 8 bases, with 10 bases remaining between them. This CDR3 has 13 amino acids.

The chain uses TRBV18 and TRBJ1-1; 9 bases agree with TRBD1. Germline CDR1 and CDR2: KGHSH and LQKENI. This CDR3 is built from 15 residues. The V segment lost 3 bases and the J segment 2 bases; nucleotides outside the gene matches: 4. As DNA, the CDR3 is TGTGCCAGCTCACCCCCGACAGGGGGTAACACTGAAGCTTTCTTT. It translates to CASSPPTGGNTEAFF.

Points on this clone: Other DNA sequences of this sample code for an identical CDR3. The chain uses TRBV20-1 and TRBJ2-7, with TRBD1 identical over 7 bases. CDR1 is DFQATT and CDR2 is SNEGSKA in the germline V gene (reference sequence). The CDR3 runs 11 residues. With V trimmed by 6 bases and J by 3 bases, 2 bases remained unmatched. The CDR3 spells CSARDSYEQYF. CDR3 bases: TGCAGTGCCCGGGACAGCTACGAGCAGTACTTC.

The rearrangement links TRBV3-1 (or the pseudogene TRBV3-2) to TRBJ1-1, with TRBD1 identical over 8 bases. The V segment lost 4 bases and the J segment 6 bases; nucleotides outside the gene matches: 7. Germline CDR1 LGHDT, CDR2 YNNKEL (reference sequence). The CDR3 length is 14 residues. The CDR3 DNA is TGTGCCAGCAGCCCGACAGGGGATGGTTCTGAAGCTTTCTTT. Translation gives CASSPTGDGSEAFF.

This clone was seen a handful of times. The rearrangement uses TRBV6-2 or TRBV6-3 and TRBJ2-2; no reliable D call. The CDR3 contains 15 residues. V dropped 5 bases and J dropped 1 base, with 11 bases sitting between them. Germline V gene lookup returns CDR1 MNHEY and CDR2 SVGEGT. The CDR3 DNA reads TGTGCCAGCAGTCCCGCGCGGATGAACACCGGGGAGCTGTTTTTT. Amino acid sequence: CASSPARMNTGELFF.

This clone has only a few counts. The CDR3 here is CASSQDWASNSGNTIYF. CDR3 nucleotide sequence: TGTGCCAGCAGCCAAGATTGGGCCAGTAACTCTGGAAACACCATATATTTT. The chain has TRBV4-2 and TRBJ1-3; D unclear. The germline V gene encodes CDR1 LGHNA and CDR2 YNFKEQ. Trimming shortened V by 0 bases and J by 0 bases, and 12 bases separated the two germline ends. The CDR3 loop spans 17 amino acids.

The CDR3 loop reads CASSLIGPGTEAFF. CDR3 DNA sequence: TGTGCCAGCAGCTTGATTGGCCCCGGGACTGAAGCTTTCTTT. The V and J genes are TRBV5-6 and TRBJ1-1; D gene ambiguous. Looked up from germline, CDR1 is SGHDT and CDR2 is YYEEEE. Between the trimmed V and J ends, which lost 1 base and 5 bases, there was a span of 12 bases. The CDR3 runs 14 residues.

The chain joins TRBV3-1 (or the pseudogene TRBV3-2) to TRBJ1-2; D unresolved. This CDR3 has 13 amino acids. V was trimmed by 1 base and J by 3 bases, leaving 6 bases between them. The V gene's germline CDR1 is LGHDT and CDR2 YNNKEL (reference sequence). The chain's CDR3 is CASSQVYYYGYTF. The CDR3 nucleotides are TGTGCCAGCAGCCAAGTCTATTACTATGGCTACACCTTC.

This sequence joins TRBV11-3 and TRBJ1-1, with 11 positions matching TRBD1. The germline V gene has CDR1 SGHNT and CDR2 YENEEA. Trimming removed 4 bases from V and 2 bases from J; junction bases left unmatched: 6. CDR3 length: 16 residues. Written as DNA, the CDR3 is TGTGCCAGCAGCTCAGGACAGGGGGCTCTAAACACTGAAGCTTTCTTT. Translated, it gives CASSSGQGALNTEAFF.

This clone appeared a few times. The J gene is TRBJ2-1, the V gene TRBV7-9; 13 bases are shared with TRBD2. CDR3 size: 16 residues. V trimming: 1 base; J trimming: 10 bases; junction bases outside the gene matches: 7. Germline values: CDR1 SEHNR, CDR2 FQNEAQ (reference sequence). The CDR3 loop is CASSLGTSGGIGEQFF. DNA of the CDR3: TGTGCCAGCAGCTTAGGGACTAGCGGGGGAATCGGGGAGCAGTTCTTC.